Each of the 32 T cell receptor beta chains below was sequenced from the same sample in a study of blood T cells in healthy people across ages. Combining a sample-barcoded 5' primer with a J-beta primer mix, a second PCR ran for 7 to 11 cycles. TCRdb passed the 5' RACE reads through MiXCR, listing each CDR3 protein once. The sample has around 870,000 distinct CDR3 sequences; around 30% are singletons. The material sequenced was blood. The source of these receptors is a woman older than 75 in good health.

The chain recombines TRBV6-1 with TRBJ1-2; 11 positions match TRBD1. Germline lookup yields CDR1 MNHNS and CDR2 SASEGT. This CDR3 has 15 residues. V was pared by 4 bases and J by 4 bases, with 5 bases of the junction left unmatched. The CDR3 reads CASSVDRGRVYGYTF. The CDR3 DNA sequence: TGTGCCAGCAGTGTGGACAGGGGGCGCGTCTATGGCTACACCTTC.

The table lists this clonotype with many counts. A much larger clone is a single base away; this may be a read error. The DNA of the CDR3 is TGTGCCAGCAGCCAGCCGAGGCGGGGGGAACGATACGAGCAGTACTTC. This translates into CASSQPRRGERYEQYF. V usage is TRBV7-2 and J usage is TRBJ2-7; 8 bases agree with TRBD2. Germline loops: CDR1 SGHTA, CDR2 FQGNSA. The V and J ends lost 5 bases and 4 bases, in that order; junction bases with no gene match: 13. The CDR3 sequence is 16 residues long.

The chain combines TRBV12-3 or TRBV12-4 with TRBJ2-5; TRBD2 agrees at 9 bases. This CDR3 contains 16 residues. The junction had 19 bases not matched to a gene; V was cut back by 6 bases and J by 11 bases. CDR3 sequence: CASSWAGGVSGNEQYF. The CDR3 bases are TGTGCCAGCAGCTGGGCGGGGGGGGTCTCCGGCAATGAGCAGTACTTC.

This clonotype was observed many times. The chain carries TRBV7-9 and TRBJ2-6; D unclear. The V gene lost 1 base and the J gene lost 0 bases, with 13 bases spanning the gap. Germline V gene lookup returns CDR1 SEHNR and CDR2 FQNEAQ (reference sequence). This CDR3 region has 18 residues. CDR3 region: CASSLGTGLSSGANVLTF. In nucleotides, the CDR3 is TGTGCCAGCAGCTTAGGAACGGGCCTTAGCTCTGGGGCCAACGTCCTGACTTTC.

CDR3 in DNA: TGTGCCTGGAGGAGGATACGGGGGAGCTCCTACAATGAGCAGTTCTTC. This codes for CAWRRIRGSSYNEQFF. The chain is built from TRBV30 and TRBJ2-1; D perhaps matches TRBD2 (6 bases). Trimming removed 3 bases from V and 0 bases from J, with 15 bases in between. The CDR3 spans 16 residues. The germline CDR1 and CDR2 sequences are GTSNPN and SVGIG (reference sequence).

The gene calls are TRBV29-1 and TRBJ2-5; 7 bases fit TRBD2. Germline trimming cut 0 bases from V and 5 bases from J; bases unmatched to any gene: 0. The germline CDR1 and CDR2 sequences are SQVTM and ANQGSEA. CDR3 length: 12 residues. CDR3 DNA sequence: TGCAGCGTTGAAGACGGGGGGGAGACCCAGTACTTC. Its protein is CSVEDGGETQYF.

At least ten counts were recorded for this clonotype. This chain uses TRBV5-1 with TRBJ2-7; no clear D gene. V lost 2 bases, J lost 0 bases, and 12 bases lay in between. Germline-derived CDR1 and CDR2 are SGHRS and YFSETQ. The CDR3 consists of 15 residues. The CDR3 DNA is TGCGCCAGCAGCTTCCTTTCGGGCCCCTCCTACGAGCAGTACTTC. Residues: CASSFLSGPSYEQYF. The full variable domain, its missing parts supplied by reference TRBV5-1 and TRBJ2-7, is KAGVTQTPRYLIKTRGQQVTLSCSPISGHRSVSWYQQTPGQGLQFLFEYFSETQRNKGNFPGRFSGRQFSNSRSEMNVSTLELGDSALYLCASSFLSGPSYEQYFGPGTRLTVT.

This clonotype was counted at least ten times. The chain is built from TRBV21-1 and TRBJ2-7; TRBD2, the table's D call, lacks a check against the DNA. TRBV21-1 is flagged as a pseudogene. The CDR3 length is 16 residues. The chain's CDR3 is CASSNPGTKSSYEQYF. The CDR3, as DNA: TGTGCCAGCAGCAACCCCGGGACTAAAAGCTCCTACGAGCAGTACTTC.

This clonotype was seen repeatedly, ten times or more. J is TRBJ2-7 and V is TRBV20-1, with 10 nucleotides matching TRBD2. CDR3 length: 14 amino acids. Germline CDR1 is DFQATT and CDR2 is SNEGSKA (reference sequence). V dropped 5 bases and J dropped 4; count of bases not matched to a gene: 8. CDR3 sequence reads: CSAPSGGARYEQYF. Here the CDR3 DNA reads TGCAGTGCTCCAAGCGGGGGGGCAAGGTACGAGCAGTACTTC.

V is TRBV12-3 or TRBV12-4 and J is TRBJ2-4; D call uncertain. V was shortened by 4 bases and J by 0 bases, with 16 bases between the two germline ends. CDR3 length: 17 residues. CDR3 region: CASSSSATELAKNIQYF. As DNA, the CDR3 is TGTGCCAGCAGTTCGTCGGCCACGGAATTAGCCAAAAACATTCAGTACTTC.

This clonotype was seen once. This sequence joins TRBV7-2 and TRBJ2-7, with 10 positions matching TRBD2. CDR1 is SGHTA and CDR2 is FQGNSA in the germline V gene. Germline trimming cut 8 bases from V and 4 bases from J; bases unmatched to any gene: 14. This CDR3 has 16 residues. Here the CDR3 DNA reads TGTGCCAGCGCCCTCCTTGGGTCTAGCGGGAGATACGAGCAGTACTTC. Its translation: CASALLGSSGRYEQYF.

Worth noting for this clonotype: One base away lies a much larger clone, so this may be a sequencing read error. The chain combines TRBV20-1 with TRBJ1-5; D is undetermined. Germline CDR1 is DFQATT and CDR2 is SNEGSKA (reference sequence). V dropped 7 bases and J dropped 4 bases, with 11 bases sitting between them. This CDR3 comprises 12 residues. CDR3 region: CSVRVQNQPQHF. CDR3 in DNA: TGCAGTGTTAGGGTCCAAAATCAGCCCCAGCATTTT.

This clonotype was seen at least ten times. The chain recombines TRBV13 with TRBJ2-3, with a weak D call TRBD2 (6 bases). The CDR3 totals 14 residues. The germline V gene has CDR1 PRHDT and CDR2 FYEKMQ (reference sequence). The ends were cut back, 5 bases at V and 6 bases at J, with 15 bases in the middle. This chain's CDR3 is CASSLRGFVDTQYF. The CDR3 DNA sequence: TGTGCCAGCAGCCTCCGGGGGTTTGTCGATACGCAGTATTTT.

The rearrangement uses TRBV5-1 and TRBJ1-2; D is unresolved. V lost 3 bases and J 7 bases, leaving 10 bases between the germline ends. The CDR3 contains 12 residues. From germline, CDR1 is SGHRS and CDR2 YFSETQ. In DNA, the CDR3 is TGCGCCAGCAGCTCGCAAGCAGTTGGCTACACCTTC. Its translation is CASSSQAVGYTF.

In this sample, this clonotype turned up a few times. Possible read error: a much larger clone is one base away. V usage is TRBV20-1 and J usage is TRBJ2-3; D is unclear. CDR1 and CDR2 (germline): DFQATT, SNEGSKA (reference sequence). CDR3 length: 10 amino acids. Trimming took 3 bases from V and 8 from J, leaving 6 bases between them. CDR3 nucleotide sequence: TGCAGTGCTAGTGACTTTACGCAGTATTTT. Translation gives CSASDFTQYF.

This clonotype was picked up many times. The chain uses TRBV21-1 and TRBJ2-7; the D call of TRBD1 is as the table states it, not checked on the DNA. TRBV21-1 is an annotated pseudogene. This CDR3 is built from 14 residues. In DNA form, the CDR3 reads TGTGCCAGCAGCTTAGGGGGGGGACCCTACGAGCAGTACTTC. Its translation is CASSLGGGPYEQYF.

The CDR3 loop reads CASSPRTSGVSTDTQYF. The DNA of the CDR3 is TGTGCCAGCTCACCAAGGACTAGCGGGGTTAGCACAGATACGCAGTATTTT. This rearrangement joins TRBV18 to TRBJ2-3, with 12 bases matching TRBD2. Germline values: CDR1 KGHSH, CDR2 LQKENI. This CDR3 comprises 17 residues. V lost 2 bases and J lost 0; bases outside the gene matches: 3.

About this clonotype: One end of the junction does not line up with germline, which may come from a read error. This chain joins TRBV12-3 or TRBV12-4 and TRBJ2-3, with 7 bases that match TRBD1. The CDR3 is 13 residues long. CDR3 nucleotides: TGTGCCAGCATCAGGGGGAGCACAGATATGCAGTATTTT. This gives the protein CASIRGSTDMQYF.

As regards this clonotype: The junction differs from germline at one of its ends, possibly a read error. The V gene is TRBV12-3 or TRBV12-4, the J gene TRBJ1-4, with TRBD1 matching 8 bases. The CDR3 covers 16 residues. CDR3 amino acids: CASSRTGSVRGEKRFF. The CDR3 DNA reads as TGTGCCAGCAGCCGGACAGGGAGCGTTAGGGGTGAAAAACGGTTTTTT.

This clonotype was counted a few times. V and J are TRBV6-6 and TRBJ1-6; the match to TRBD1 covers 11 bases. Germline CDR1 and CDR2: MNHNY and SVGAGI (reference sequence). The CDR3 runs 14 residues. The V gene end was trimmed by 7 bases and the J gene end by 9 bases; junction bases not matched to a gene: 5. CDR3 sequence reads: CASNGQGAISPLHF. The CDR3 DNA reads as TGTGCCAGCAACGGACAGGGGGCCATTTCACCCCTCCACTTT.

This rearrangement joins TRBV12-3 or TRBV12-4 to TRBJ2-2; 9 nucleotides agree with TRBD2. CDR3 length equals 15 residues. V was clipped by 8 bases and J by 2 bases; unmatched bases: 6. CDR3 coding DNA: TGTGCCAGCGGTAGCGGGGGCCTAAACACCGGGGAGCTGTTTTTT. It translates to CASGSGGLNTGELFF.

The chain is built from TRBV7-8 and TRBJ1-1; possible D gene TRBD1, 6 bases. The germline V and J ends were trimmed by 9 bases and 11 bases, with 19 bases remaining between them. The length of the CDR3 is 12 residues. Germline V gives CDR1 SGHVS, CDR2 FQNEAQ. The CDR3 bases are TGTGCCAGTAGCCGACACAGGGAAGGGGCTTTCTTT. This sequence encodes CASSRHREGAFF.

This clonotype was picked up many times. The rearrangement links TRBV18 to TRBJ1-5; D is undetermined. Trimming pared 3 bases from V and 0 bases from J, leaving 6 bases between. This CDR3 is built from 14 residues. The germline V gene has CDR1 KGHSH and CDR2 LQKENI. The DNA for the CDR3 is TGTGCCAGCTCACCGGGCTATAGCAATCAGCCCCAGCATTTT. It specifies CASSPGYSNQPQHF.

This clonotype occurred many times. V usage is TRBV11-2 and J usage is TRBJ2-7; 10 bases are a match to TRBD2. Germline V lookup: CDR1 SGHAT, CDR2 FQNNGV. Trimming took 6 bases from V and 0 from J; bases not matched to a gene: 2. The CDR3 totals 14 residues. CDR3 in DNA: TGTGCCAGCAGGTGGACTAGCGGCTCCTACGAGCAGTACTTC. Amino acids: CASRWTSGSYEQYF.

As for this clonotype: The final CDR3 position lacks the conserved phenylalanine or tryptophan, pointing to a likely read error. The J gene is TRBJ1-5, the V gene TRBV28; D call uncertain. Germline V gene data show CDR1 as MDHEN and CDR2 as SYDVKM. V lost 6 bases to trimming and J lost 6 bases, with 15 bases between them. This CDR3 region has 14 residues. CDR3 residues: CASSLKDGFQPQHV. In DNA form, the CDR3 reads TGTGCCAGCAGCTTGAAGGACGGTTTTCAGCCCCAGCATGTT.

Details on this clonotype: Since a much larger clone is just one base distant, this may be a read error. The chain uses TRBV7-2 and TRBJ2-5; maybe TRBD1 (6 bases). There are 14 residues in the CDR3. Between the trimmed V and J ends, which lost 2 bases and 11 bases, there was a span of 18 bases. Germline assignment: CDR1 SGHTA and CDR2 FQGNSA. CDR3 amino acids: CASSLFGTSDEQYF. In nucleotides, the CDR3 is TGTGCCAGCAGCTTATTCGGGACATCGGATGAGCAGTACTTC.

This clonotype showed up many times. The chain couples TRBV7-2 to TRBJ1-5; D gene unclear. From germline, CDR1 is SGHTA and CDR2 FQGNSA. This CDR3 contains 14 residues. Trimming left V 1 base short and J 4 bases short, with 8 bases between. The CDR3, as DNA: TGTGCCAGCAGCTTAGGGGCCATAAATCAGCCCCAGCATTTT. Its translation: CASSLGAINQPQHF.

To note about this clonotype: A much more abundant neighbour one base away suggests this may be a read error. This chain joins TRBV6-1 and TRBJ1-2; 9 positions match TRBD1. Trimming at V came to 11 bases and at J to 6 bases, leaving 19 bases not matched to a gene. Per the germline V gene, CDR1 is MNHNS and CDR2 is SASEGT. The CDR3 consists of 16 residues. CDR3 nucleotides: TGTGCCGCCGACCGGGACAGGGTATCAAGGGCTGATGGCTACACCTTC. Translated: CAADRDRVSRADGYTF.

There are a few counts of this clonotype. The chain links TRBV10-2 to TRBJ2-7, with TRBD1 matching over 8 bases. CDR1 is WSHSY, CDR2 SAAADI, per germline. This CDR3 spans 15 amino acids. With V trimmed by 6 bases and J by 3 bases, 10 bases remained unmatched. CDR3 in amino acids: CASRRDPGQVYEQYF. As DNA, the CDR3 is TGCGCCAGCAGGAGAGACCCGGGACAGGTCTACGAGCAGTACTTC.

This chain uses TRBV20-1 with TRBJ1-1; 8 bases agree with TRBD1. Per the germline V gene, CDR1 is DFQATT and CDR2 is SNEGSKA (reference sequence). The CDR3 is 13 residues long. V shed 3 bases, J shed 4 bases, and the junction held 4 bases outside the gene matches. Here the CDR3 DNA reads TGCAGTGCTAGGGACAGGGCGCCCACTGAAGCTTTCTTT. The encoded protein is CSARDRAPTEAFF.

The CDR3 DNA follows: TGCAGTGCTAGTTGGTCGGGGTTGAACACCGGGGAGCTGTTTTTT. Its protein is CSASWSGLNTGELFF. V and J are TRBV20-1 and TRBJ2-2, with D possibly matching TRBD2 (5 bases). This CDR3 comprises 15 residues. Trimming pared 3 bases from V and 1 base from J, leaving 12 bases between. Germline CDR1 is DFQATT and CDR2 is SNEGSKA (reference sequence).

This clonotype was seen at least ten times. The chain uses TRBV20-1 and TRBJ1-2, with D hard to call. Germline V CDR1 and CDR2: DFQATT, SNEGSKA (reference sequence). The CDR3 is 12 amino acids. V dropped 1 base and J dropped 2 bases, with 5 bases sitting between them. CDR3 loop: CSARAQNYGYTF. The DNA of the CDR3 is TGCAGTGCTAGAGCACAGAACTATGGCTACACCTTC.